The 29 T cell receptor beta chains in this list originate from one sample, sequenced in a study of early stage breast cancer tumors. Some clones are missing from TCRdb's copy, which holds only in-frame ones; the method was immunoSEQ multiplex PCR. The table lists tens of thousands of clones, roughly four fifths of them singletons. Sequenced material: blood. Receptors were obtained from a person aged 35-55 years with breast cancer.

The J gene is TRBJ2-5, the V gene TRBV5-4; 11 bases are shared with TRBD2. The V segment lost 4 bases and the J segment 5 bases; nucleotides outside the gene matches: 7. Germline V gene data show CDR1 as SGHNT and CDR2 as YYREEE (reference sequence). CDR3 length: 15 amino acids. The CDR3 DNA reads as TGTGCCAGCAGCCAGGGACTAGCGGAAGGGGAGACCCAGTACTTC. It codes for CASSQGLAEGETQYF.

The gene calls are TRBV2 and TRBJ2-5; TRBD2 agrees at 7 bases. The CDR3 has 14 residues. V dropped 6 bases and J dropped 4; count of bases not matched to a gene: 8. In germline, CDR1 is SNHLY, CDR2 FYNNEI. This CDR3 reads CASRAGRAGETQYF. CDR3 bases: TGTGCCAGCAGAGCTGGGAGGGCCGGAGAGACCCAGTACTTC.

The chain carries TRBV10-2 and TRBJ2-7; D gene ambiguous. With 6 bases removed from V and 1 base from J, the gap between germline ends came to 7 bases. Germline V CDR1 and CDR2: WSHSY, SAAADI. The CDR3 is 12 amino acids. The CDR3 coding sequence is TGCGCCAGCAGGGACCCGTCCTACGAGCAGTACTTC. Translated: CASRDPSYEQYF.

V is TRBV9 and J is TRBJ2-2; D possibly uses TRBD1 or TRBD2 (6 bases each). Trimming removed 3 bases from V and 7 bases from J, with 13 bases in between. CDR3 length: 14 amino acids. Germline CDR1 and CDR2: SGDLS and YYNGEE. The CDR3 sequence is CASSDLRGVGELFF. The DNA for the CDR3 is TGTGCCAGCAGCGACCTGAGGGGGGTCGGGGAGCTGTTTTTT.

The chain recombines TRBV7-3 with TRBJ1-3; TRBD1 might be the D (6 bases). Between the trimmed V and J ends, which lost 5 bases and 0 bases, there was a span of 23 bases. The CDR3 runs 19 residues. Germline CDR1 SGHTA, CDR2 FQGTGA. CDR3: CASSPPTRGTNLSGNTIYF. CDR3 DNA: TGTGCCAGCAGCCCCCCTACTCGGGGGACAAATCTCTCTGGAAACACCATATATTTT.

In its sample, this clone was seen a few times. The rearrangement uses TRBV28 and TRBJ2-1; 9 bases are shared with TRBD1. This CDR3 comprises 14 residues. V lost 3 bases and J lost 6; bases outside the gene matches: 3. The germline gives CDR1 MDHEN, CDR2 SYDVKM. CDR3 protein: CASSLGTGTNEQFF. The DNA of the CDR3 is TGTGCCAGCAGTTTGGGGACAGGGACCAATGAGCAGTTCTTC.

The chain recombines TRBV20-1 with TRBJ1-2; 7 nucleotides line up with TRBD1. J lost 6 bases, V lost 6 bases, and 4 bases had no gene match. The CDR3 runs 11 residues. Germline values: CDR1 DFQATT, CDR2 SNEGSKA (reference sequence). This CDR3 reads CSAQDRHGYTF. The CDR3 bases are TGCAGTGCCCAGGACAGGCATGGCTACACCTTC.

The table lists this clone with a count of one. The rearrangement links TRBV30 to TRBJ1-4; no reliable D call. The V gene's germline CDR1 is GTSNPN and CDR2 SVGIG (reference sequence). This CDR3 is 14 amino acids long. Trimming took 2 bases from V and 0 from J, leaving 7 bases between them. Written as DNA, the CDR3 is TGTGCCTGGAGTAACGGGGCAACTAATGAAAAACTGTTTTTT. This translates into CAWSNGATNEKLFF.

The CDR3 loop reads CASTSPPPEAIYF. CDR3 bases: TGTGCCAGCACCTCTCCCCCCCCAGAAGCCATATATTTT. The chain has TRBV28 and TRBJ1-3; no firm D call. The CDR3 length is 13 residues. Trimming shortened V by 7 bases and J by 11 bases, and 18 bases separated the two germline ends. Germline V gives CDR1 MDHEN, CDR2 SYDVKM.

A few counts support this clone. This sequence joins TRBV18 and TRBJ1-2, with a possible D match to TRBD1 (5 bases). The germline gives CDR1 KGHSH, CDR2 LQKENI. Deletions cut 3 bases from V and 5 bases from J, with 13 bases between. The CDR3 runs to 14 residues. The chain's CDR3 is CASSPPVQGYGYTF. DNA for the CDR3: TGTGCCAGCTCACCTCCCGTGCAGGGTTATGGCTACACCTTC.

Only a few counts were recorded for this clone. V is TRBV30 and J is TRBJ2-3; TRBD2 agrees at 7 bases. Germline-derived CDR1 and CDR2 are GTSNPN and SVGIG (reference sequence). Unmatched junction bases numbered 6, after V lost 5 bases and J lost 4 bases. The CDR3 has 13 amino acids. The CDR3 loop is CAWGPGGSDTQYF. DNA for the CDR3: TGTGCCTGGGGCCCGGGAGGTTCAGATACGCAGTATTTT.

The rearrangement uses TRBV2 and TRBJ2-5, with D unresolved. Trimming cost V 8 bases and J 4 bases, with 17 bases left between them. CDR1 SNHLY and CDR2 FYNNEI come from the germline V gene. CDR3 size: 14 residues. CDR3 bases: TGTGCCAGCTCGGCAGGATGGAATCCAGAGACCCAGTACTTC. Its protein product is CASSAGWNPETQYF.

V is TRBV7-2 and J is TRBJ2-2; 9 nucleotides match TRBD2. Germline V gene data show CDR1 as SGHTA and CDR2 as FQGNSA. V lost 1 base to trimming and J lost 7 bases; unmatched junction nucleotides: 4. There are 15 residues in the CDR3. The DNA for the CDR3 is TGTGCCAGCAGCTTAGGAGCGGGAGGTGTCGGGGAGCTGTTTTTT. This sequence encodes CASSLGAGGVGELFF.

J is TRBJ2-5 and V is TRBV14, with D perhaps being TRBD1 or TRBD2 (5 bases each). Germline values: CDR1 SGHDN, CDR2 FVKESK. V was cut by 1 base and J by 3 bases, with 6 bases left in between. The CDR3 sequence is 13 residues long. DNA for the CDR3: TGTGCCAGCAGCCAAGTGGGGGAAGAGACCCAGTACTTC. This encodes CASSQVGEETQYF. The variable domain in full, with the rest retrieved from reference TRBV14 and TRBJ2-5, is EAGVTQFPSHSVIEKGQTVTLRCDPISGHDNLYWYRRVMGKEIKFLLHFVKESKQDESGMPNNRFLAERTGGTYSTLKVQPAELEDSGVYFCASSQVGEETQYFGPGTRLLVL.

The rearrangement joins TRBV7-2 to TRBJ1-1, with 7 bases matching TRBD1. Germline CDR1 reads SGHTA; CDR2 reads FQGNSA. This CDR3 is 14 amino acids long. The ends lost 1 base at V and 7 bases at J; junction bases unmatched: 6. CDR3 coding DNA: TGTGCCAGCAGCTTAGAATTTGGGACAGTTGAAGCTTTCTTT. Protein: CASSLEFGTVEAFF.

The rearrangement joins TRBV2 to TRBJ2-7; 12 bases line up with TRBD2. J gave up 6 bases and V 5 bases, and 5 bases lay outside the gene matches. The germline V gene has CDR1 SNHLY and CDR2 FYNNEI. The CDR3 is made up of 14 amino acids. The chain's CDR3 is CASSRLAGAGEQYF. The CDR3 bases are TGTGCCAGCAGTAGACTAGCGGGAGCCGGCGAGCAGTACTTC.

The gene calls are TRBV6-5 and TRBJ2-2, with 7 nucleotides matching TRBD1. The V and J ends lost 7 bases and 4 bases, in that order; junction bases with no gene match: 0. The CDR3 consists of 12 residues. The germline gives CDR1 MNHEY, CDR2 SVGAGI. CDR3 bases: TGTGCCAGCACAGGGGGCACCGGGGAGCTGTTTTTT. It yields the protein CASTGGTGELFF.

The V gene is TRBV9, the J gene TRBJ2-1, with a weak D call TRBD2 (5 bases). CDR3 length: 13 amino acids. Trimming pared 2 bases from V and 5 bases from J, leaving 8 bases between. Per germline, CDR1 SGDLS and CDR2 YYNGEE. CDR3 sequence reads: CASSVHSDNEQFF. The CDR3 coding sequence is TGTGCCAGCAGCGTCCATAGCGACAATGAGCAGTTCTTC.

This clone was seen a single time. CDR3 sequence: CASSQNTGAYGYTF. The DNA for the CDR3 is TGTGCCAGCAGCCAAAATACAGGGGCCTATGGCTACACCTTC. The rearrangement links TRBV7-8 to TRBJ1-2, with 7 bases lining up with TRBD1. J gave up 4 bases and V 5 bases, and 7 bases lay outside the gene matches. Germline CDR1 is SGHVS and CDR2 is FQNEAQ. The CDR3 is made up of 14 amino acids. Complete variable domain (other parts from reference TRBV7-8 and TRBJ1-2): GAGVSQSPRYKVAKRGQDVALRCDPISGHVSLFWYQQALGQGPEFLTYFQNEAQLDKSGLPSDRFFAERPEGSVSTLKIQRTQQEDSAVYLCASSQNTGAYGYTFGSGTRLTVV.

The chain recombines TRBV4-3 with TRBJ2-2; the D gene is possibly TRBD1 (6 bases). V gave up 3 bases and J gave up 6 bases, with 17 bases separating them. The CDR3 has 16 residues. CDR1 and CDR2 from the germline V gene are LGHNA and YSLEER. The CDR3 loop is CASSHRGQGPPGELFF. The CDR3 nucleotides are TGCGCCAGCAGCCATCGTGGTCAGGGGCCCCCCGGGGAGCTGTTTTTT.

Only a few counts were recorded for this clone. This chain links TRBV10-1 with TRBJ2-1; 7 nucleotides agree with TRBD1. V lost 6 bases to trimming and J lost 0 bases; unmatched junction nucleotides: 14. The germline V gene has CDR1 WNHNN and CDR2 SYGVQD (reference sequence). This CDR3 contains 18 residues. CDR3 nucleotide sequence: TGCGCCAGCAGGAGAAAGGGACAGCCGTACAACTCCTACAATGAGCAGTTCTTC. Its translation is CASRRKGQPYNSYNEQFF.

The chain has TRBV7-9 and TRBJ2-1, with 8 positions matching TRBD1. Per the germline V gene, CDR1 is SEHNR and CDR2 is FQNEAQ (reference sequence). The CDR3 has 17 residues. J gave up 7 bases and V 5 bases, and 16 bases lay outside the gene matches. Written as DNA, the CDR3 is TGTGCCAGCAGCCACCCGCTCGGGGCAGGGGGCCGAAATGAGCAGTTCTTC. Translated: CASSHPLGAGGRNEQFF.

The gene calls are TRBV7-6 and TRBJ1-1; 7 bases line up with TRBD1. This CDR3 contains 14 residues. Trimming at V came to 3 bases and at J to 1 base, leaving 2 bases not matched to a gene. CDR1 is SGHVS and CDR2 is FNYEAQ in the germline V gene. In DNA form, the CDR3 reads TGTGCCAGCAGCTTGGGACAGAGGAACACTGAAGCTTTCTTT. It specifies CASSLGQRNTEAFF.

This clone was picked up one time. This rearrangement joins TRBV7-6 to TRBJ2-1; 9 bases are shared with TRBD2. The CDR3 has 15 residues. CDR1 is SGHVS, CDR2 FNYEAQ, per germline. V lost 5 bases and J lost 7; bases outside the gene matches: 9. CDR3 amino acids: CASSPTQREENEQFF. In DNA, the CDR3 is TGTGCCAGCAGCCCAACCCAGCGGGAGGAGAATGAGCAGTTCTTC.

This clone was counted once. This chain links TRBV20-1 with TRBJ2-5; D remains ambiguous. Germline V gives CDR1 DFQATT, CDR2 SNEGSKA (reference sequence). This CDR3 comprises 11 residues. The V end lost 3 bases, the J end lost 2 bases, and 4 bases lay between the germline ends. Here the CDR3 DNA reads TGCAGTGCTAGCGGTCAAGAGACCCAGTACTTC. Its protein product is CSASGQETQYF.

The chain carries TRBV28 and TRBJ2-7, with 9 bases aligning to TRBD2. Germline V gene lookup returns CDR1 MDHEN and CDR2 SYDVKM. This CDR3 region has 16 residues. V lost 2 bases, J lost 3 bases, and 8 bases stayed unmatched. The CDR3 sequence is CASSLGRGRARYEQYF. The CDR3 DNA sequence: TGTGCCAGCAGTTTAGGTCGCGGGAGGGCCCGCTACGAGCAGTACTTC.

The chain couples TRBV30 to TRBJ2-5; 11 positions match TRBD2. The CDR3 runs to 14 residues. CDR1 GTSNPN and CDR2 SVGIG come from the germline V gene (reference sequence). V lost 4 bases and J lost 2; bases outside the gene matches: 3. The CDR3 here is CAWTGLAAQETQYF. DNA for the CDR3: TGTGCCTGGACGGGACTAGCGGCACAAGAGACCCAGTACTTC.

This chain connects TRBV18 to TRBJ2-1, with 11 bases aligning to TRBD2. This CDR3 comprises 14 residues. The V gene end was trimmed by 5 bases and the J gene end by 7 bases; junction bases not matched to a gene: 4. The germline V gene encodes CDR1 KGHSH and CDR2 LQKENI. The CDR3 sequence: CASSGLAGLNEQFF. CDR3 DNA: TGTGCCAGCTCAGGACTAGCGGGTCTTAATGAGCAGTTCTTC.

This rearrangement joins TRBV27 to TRBJ2-2; 10 positions match TRBD2. The CDR3 extends over 16 amino acids. Per the germline V gene, CDR1 is MNHEY and CDR2 is SMNVEV (reference sequence). The V and J ends lost 5 bases and 5 bases, in that order; junction bases with no gene match: 8. The CDR3 nucleotides are TGTGCCAGCAGTCCCCGTGGTAGCGGGAGGACCGGGGAGCTGTTTTTT. It encodes CASSPRGSGRTGELFF.